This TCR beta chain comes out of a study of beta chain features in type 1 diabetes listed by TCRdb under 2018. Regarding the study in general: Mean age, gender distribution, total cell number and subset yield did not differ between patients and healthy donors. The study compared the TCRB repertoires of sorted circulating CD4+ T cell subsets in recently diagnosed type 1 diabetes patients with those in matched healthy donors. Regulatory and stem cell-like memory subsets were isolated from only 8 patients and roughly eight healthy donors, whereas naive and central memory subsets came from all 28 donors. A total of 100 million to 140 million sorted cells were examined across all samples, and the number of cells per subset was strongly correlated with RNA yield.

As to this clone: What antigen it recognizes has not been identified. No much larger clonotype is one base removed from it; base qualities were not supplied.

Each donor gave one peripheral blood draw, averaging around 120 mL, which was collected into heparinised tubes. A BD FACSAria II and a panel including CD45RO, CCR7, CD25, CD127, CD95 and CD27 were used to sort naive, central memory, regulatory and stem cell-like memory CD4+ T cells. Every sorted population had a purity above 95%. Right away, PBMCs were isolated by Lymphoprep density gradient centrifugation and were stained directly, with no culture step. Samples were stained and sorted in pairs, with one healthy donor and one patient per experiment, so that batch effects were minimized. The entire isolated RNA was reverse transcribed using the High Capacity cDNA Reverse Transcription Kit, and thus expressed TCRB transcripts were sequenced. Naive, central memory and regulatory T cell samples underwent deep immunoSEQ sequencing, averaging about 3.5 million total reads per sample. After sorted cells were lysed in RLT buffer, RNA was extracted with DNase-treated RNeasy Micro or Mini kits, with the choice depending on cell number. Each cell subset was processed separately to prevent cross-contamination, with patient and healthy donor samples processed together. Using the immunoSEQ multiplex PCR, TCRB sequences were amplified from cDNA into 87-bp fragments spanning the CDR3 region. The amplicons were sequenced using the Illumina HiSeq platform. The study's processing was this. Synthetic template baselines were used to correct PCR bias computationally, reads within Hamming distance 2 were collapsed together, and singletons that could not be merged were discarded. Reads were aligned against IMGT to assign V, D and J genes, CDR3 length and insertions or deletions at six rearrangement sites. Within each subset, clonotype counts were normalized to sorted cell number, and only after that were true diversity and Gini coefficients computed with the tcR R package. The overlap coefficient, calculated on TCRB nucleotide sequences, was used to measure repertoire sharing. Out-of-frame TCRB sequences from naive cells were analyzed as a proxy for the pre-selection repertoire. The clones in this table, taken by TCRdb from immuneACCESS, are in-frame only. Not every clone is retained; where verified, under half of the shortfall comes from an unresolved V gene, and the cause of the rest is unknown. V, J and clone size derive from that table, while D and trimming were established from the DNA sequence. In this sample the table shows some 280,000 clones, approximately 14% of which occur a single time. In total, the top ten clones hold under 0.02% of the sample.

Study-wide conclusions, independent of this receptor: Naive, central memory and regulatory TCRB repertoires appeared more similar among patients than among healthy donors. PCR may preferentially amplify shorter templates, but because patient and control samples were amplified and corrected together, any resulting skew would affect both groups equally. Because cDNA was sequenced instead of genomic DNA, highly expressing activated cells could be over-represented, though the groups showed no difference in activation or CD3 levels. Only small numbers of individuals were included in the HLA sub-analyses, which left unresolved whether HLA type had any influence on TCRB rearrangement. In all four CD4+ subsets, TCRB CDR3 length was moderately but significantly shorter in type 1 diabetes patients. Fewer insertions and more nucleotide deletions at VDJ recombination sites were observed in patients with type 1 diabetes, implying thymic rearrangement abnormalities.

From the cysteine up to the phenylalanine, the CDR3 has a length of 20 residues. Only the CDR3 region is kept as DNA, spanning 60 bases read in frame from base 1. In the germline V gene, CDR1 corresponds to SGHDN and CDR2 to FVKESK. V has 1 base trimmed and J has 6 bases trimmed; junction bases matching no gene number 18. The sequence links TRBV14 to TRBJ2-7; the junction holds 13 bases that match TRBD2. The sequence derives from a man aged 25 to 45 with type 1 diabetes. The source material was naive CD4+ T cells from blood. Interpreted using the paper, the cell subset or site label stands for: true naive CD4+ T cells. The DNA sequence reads TGTGCCAGCAGCCAAGTCTCCGGAACTAGCGGGAGGGCCCGTACCTCCGAGCAGTACTTC. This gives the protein CASSQVSGTSGRARTSEQYF.